This T cell receptor (beta chain) is from a study of T cells in Graves' hyperthyroidism and ophthalmopathy. No progression to ophthalmopathy during 18 months of follow-up defined stable disease. Amplification yielded TCR beta CDR3 regions, with RNA transcripts as the source. TCR CDR3 regions were first amplified by RT-PCR with HTBI primers. TCRdb reprocessed the multiplex PCR reads via MiXCR and lists one record per CDR3 protein. This table holds about 840,000 distinct CDR3 sequences, over 35% found once. Sequencing used blood. The TCR comes from a man aged 18 to 29 with Graves' hyperthyroidism.

CDR3 residues: CASSYSGTSDGELFF. CDR3 DNA: TGTGCCAGCAGTTACTCGGGGACAAGTGATGGGGAGCTGTTTTTT. V is TRBV6-5 and J is TRBJ2-2; maybe TRBD1 (6 bases). The CDR3 has 15 residues. V lost 0 bases and J 8 bases, leaving 13 bases between the germline ends. Per the germline V gene, CDR1 is MNHEY and CDR2 is SVGAGI.